Given below is one T cell receptor (beta chain) in context. No antigen is known for it. These data originate in a study of cytomegalovirus exposure and HLA in healthy donors. The study, taken as a whole, reports: Researchers counted over 150 TCR beta chains as cytomegalovirus-associated. Some public TCRs appeared in many individuals, while most sequences were rare. Reportedly, diagnosis of cytomegalovirus status by the classifier showed high specificity and sensitivity.

It was the approximately 110-subject validation cohort, separate from the roughly 700-subject first cohort, to which the donors belonged. Some clones are missing from TCRdb's copy, which holds only in-frame ones; the method was immunoSEQ multiplex PCR. This table holds under 400,000 clones, more than 80% found once. Input material: PBMCs. The TCR originated in a woman younger than 35 in good health and CMV-seronegative.

As DNA, the CDR3 is TGTGCCAGCAGCTACCTGGGGGGGGTTATCACAGATACGCAGTATTTT. Its protein is CASSYLGGVITDTQYF. V usage is TRBV7-9 and J usage is TRBJ2-3, with 7 bases matching TRBD2. V lost 4 bases to trimming and J lost 2 bases; unmatched junction nucleotides: 9. This CDR3 contains 16 residues. Germline V gene data show CDR1 as SEHNR and CDR2 as FQNEAQ (reference sequence).